The clone carrying this T cell receptor beta chain was found many times. Each patient came to thyroid surgery without any prior treatment (of any kind). V lost 5 bases, J lost 4 bases, and 3 bases stayed unmatched. The CDR3 totals 13 residues. Germline V lookup: CDR1 SGHTA, CDR2 FQGTGA. The data stem from a study of metastatic and nonmetastatic thyroid tumors. The wider study: It was across blood and tumor or nodule tissue from malignant and benign thyroid patients that repertoires were compared.

As processed by the authors: Between-group CDR3 differences, defined by clinicopathological status, yielded a distant-metastasis classifier for papillary thyroid cancer. From the PCR reads, TCRdb re-called clones with MiXCR. TCRdb, not the authors, supplied the V and J calls. Of 90,000 or so clones in the sample, around 9.2% are singletons; the top ten hold more than 8%. The chain combines TRBV7-3 with TRBJ2-5, with 8 bases identical to TRBD1. What was sequenced was blood. This clonotype was obtained from a female donor with papillary thyroid cancer or a benign thyroid nodule (not recorded which). Some clones in this sample may be carry-over from other donors' samples. The CDR3 bases are TGTGCCAGCAGCCAAACAGGGGGAGAGACCCAGTACTTC. It yields the protein CASSQTGGETQYF.